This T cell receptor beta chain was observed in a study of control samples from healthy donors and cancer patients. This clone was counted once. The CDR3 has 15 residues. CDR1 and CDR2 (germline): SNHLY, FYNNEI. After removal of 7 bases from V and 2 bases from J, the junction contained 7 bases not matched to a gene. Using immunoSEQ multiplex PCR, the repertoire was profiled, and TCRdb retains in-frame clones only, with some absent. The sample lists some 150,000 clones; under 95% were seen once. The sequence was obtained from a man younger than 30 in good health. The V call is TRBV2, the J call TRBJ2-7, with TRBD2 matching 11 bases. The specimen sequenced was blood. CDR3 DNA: TGTGCCAGCACCCCGACTAGCGGGATAACCTACGAGCAGTACTTC. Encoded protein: CASTPTSGITYEQYF. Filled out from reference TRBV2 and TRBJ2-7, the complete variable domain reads EPEVTQTPSHQVTQMGQEVILRCVPISNHLYFYWYRQILGQKVEFLVSFYNNEISEKSEIFDDQFSVERPDGSNFTLKIRSTKLEDSAMYFCASTPTSGITYEQYFGPGTRLTVT.